Each of the 16 T cell receptor beta chains below was sequenced from the same sample in a study of CXCR3-negative and CXCR3-positive naive CD8 T cells. These receptors have no known antigen. General study points: Naive CXCR3-positive cells had TRB CDR3s more hydrophobic than those of CXCR3-negative naive cells.

The method, 5' RACE with UMI labels, was used to prepare the TRB cDNA libraries. TCRdb reprocessed the 5' RACE reads and reports one entry per CDR3 protein, with no DNA. Its table records tens of thousands of distinct CDR3 sequences. The sequenced sample consisted of naive CXCR3+ CD8+ T cells from blood. Subset described: CD45RO-CCR7+CD27+CD95- naive CD8+ T cells expressing CXCR3 (TNR3+). These receptors were taken from a human donor in good health. Some clones in this sample may be carry-over from other donors' samples.

This rearrangement joins TRBV29-1 to TRBJ2-3; TCRdb selects TRBD1, and the lack of DNA leaves this call unchecked. CDR3 length: 15 amino acids. Germline V gene data show CDR1 as SQVTM and CDR2 as ANQGSEA. The CDR3: CSVEMGRVGTDTQYF.

This chain connects TRBV5-1 to TRBJ1-6; with no DNA, the TCRdb D assignment of TRBD1 cannot be verified. The CDR3 has 19 residues. Germline V gives CDR1 SGHRS, CDR2 YFSETQ. CDR3 amino acids: CASSLALEGTAAGNSPLHF.

The chain carries TRBV5-1 and TRBJ2-1; TCRdb returns TRBD2, unconfirmable since there is no DNA. The germline V gene encodes CDR1 SGHRS and CDR2 YFSETQ. CDR3 length equals 14 residues. The CDR3 region is CASSGSGGYNEQFF.

The CDR3 protein is CASSSGSGTEAFF. The chain links TRBV19 to TRBJ1-1; TCRdb's assignment of TRBD1 cannot be checked, as there is no DNA. The germline gives CDR1 LNHDA, CDR2 SQIVND (reference sequence). This CDR3 region has 13 residues.

The V gene is TRBV29-1, the J gene TRBJ2-3; TCRdb's D call, TRBD1, is unchecked because there is no DNA. The CDR3 totals 16 residues. Germline CDR1 SQVTM, CDR2 ANQGSEA. The CDR3 protein is CSVEDQKGFGTDTQYF.

The chain combines TRBV4-1 with TRBJ2-7; TCRdb designates TRBD2, a call that cannot be tested without DNA. There are 13 residues in the CDR3. Per germline, CDR1 MGHRA and CDR2 YSYEKL. This CDR3 is CASSQWTSAEQYF.

The V gene is TRBV7-9, the J gene TRBJ1-1. The CDR3 spans 13 residues. In germline, CDR1 is SEHNR, CDR2 FQNEAQ (reference sequence). The CDR3 loop reads CASSLGRASEDFF.

The chain couples TRBV7-8 to TRBJ1-1; TCRdb's D call, TRBD1, is unchecked because there is no DNA. The length of the CDR3 is 13 residues. Germline values: CDR1 SGHVS, CDR2 FQNEAQ. CDR3 in amino acids: CASSAGTGPEAFF.

The V and J genes are TRBV6-6 and TRBJ2-7; TCRdb gives TRBD1 as the D gene, but with no DNA this cannot be confirmed. The CDR3 is 16 amino acids. CDR1 is MNHNY and CDR2 is SVGAGI in the germline V gene (reference sequence). CDR3: CASSNLGQGKSYEQYF.

V gene TRBV5-1 combines with J gene TRBJ2-1; no DNA is available, so the TRBD1 call from TCRdb remains unchecked. Germline V gives CDR1 SGHRS, CDR2 YFSETQ. The CDR3 consists of 14 residues. CDR3: CASSLRQGYNEQFF.

The chain uses TRBV5-4 and TRBJ2-1; checking the TCRdb D call of TRBD1 is not possible without DNA. The CDR3 runs to 12 residues. CDR1 is SGHNT, CDR2 YYREEE, per germline (reference sequence). The CDR3 sequence is CASSSGVGEQFF.

The chain employs TRBV7-9 and TRBJ2-1; TCRdb gives TRBD1 as the D gene, but with no DNA this cannot be confirmed. CDR3 length: 16 amino acids. Germline V lookup: CDR1 SEHNR, CDR2 FQNEAQ (reference sequence). This CDR3 reads CASRYHRGISPDEQFF.

The CDR3 sequence: CASSPQNTGELFF. The V gene is TRBV18, the J gene TRBJ2-2. The CDR3 contains 13 residues. Germline V CDR1 and CDR2: KGHSH, LQKENI. The full variable domain, in which reference TRBV18 and TRBJ2-2 provide the parts outside the CDR3, is NAGVMQNPRHLVRRRGQEARLRCSPMKGHSHVYWYRQLPEEGLKFMVYLQKENIIDESGMPKERFSAEFPKEGPSILRIQQVVRGDSAAYFCASSPQNTGELFFGEGSRLTVL.

This chain joins TRBV6-5 and TRBJ1-2. The germline V gene has CDR1 MNHEY and CDR2 SVGAGI. This CDR3 has 13 amino acids. This CDR3 reads CASSHSRVDGYTF.

The chain carries TRBV6-2 or TRBV6-3 and TRBJ2-3; the TCRdb D gene call, TRBD2, has no DNA to confirm it. Germline V gene data show CDR1 as MNHEY and CDR2 as SVGEGT. CDR3 length: 18 amino acids. CDR3 sequence: CASSTTGLVVLSPDTQYF.

The V call is TRBV29-1, the J call TRBJ2-5; TCRdb gives TRBD1 as the D gene, but with no DNA this cannot be confirmed. The CDR3 covers 14 residues. Germline CDR1 is SQVTM and CDR2 is ANQGSEA. This CDR3 reads CSVDQGNSQETQYF.